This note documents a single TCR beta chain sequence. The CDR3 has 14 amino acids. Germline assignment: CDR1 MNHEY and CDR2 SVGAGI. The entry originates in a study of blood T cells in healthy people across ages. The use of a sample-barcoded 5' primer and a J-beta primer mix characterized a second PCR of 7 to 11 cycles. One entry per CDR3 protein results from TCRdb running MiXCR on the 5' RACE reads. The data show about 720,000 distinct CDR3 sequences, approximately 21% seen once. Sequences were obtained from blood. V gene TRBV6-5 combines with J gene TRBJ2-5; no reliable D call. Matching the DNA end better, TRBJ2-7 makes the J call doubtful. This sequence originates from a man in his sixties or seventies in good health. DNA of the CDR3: TGTGCCAGCAGTAACGGACCAAGCTCCTACGAGCAGTACTTC. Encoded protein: CASSNGPSSYEQYF.